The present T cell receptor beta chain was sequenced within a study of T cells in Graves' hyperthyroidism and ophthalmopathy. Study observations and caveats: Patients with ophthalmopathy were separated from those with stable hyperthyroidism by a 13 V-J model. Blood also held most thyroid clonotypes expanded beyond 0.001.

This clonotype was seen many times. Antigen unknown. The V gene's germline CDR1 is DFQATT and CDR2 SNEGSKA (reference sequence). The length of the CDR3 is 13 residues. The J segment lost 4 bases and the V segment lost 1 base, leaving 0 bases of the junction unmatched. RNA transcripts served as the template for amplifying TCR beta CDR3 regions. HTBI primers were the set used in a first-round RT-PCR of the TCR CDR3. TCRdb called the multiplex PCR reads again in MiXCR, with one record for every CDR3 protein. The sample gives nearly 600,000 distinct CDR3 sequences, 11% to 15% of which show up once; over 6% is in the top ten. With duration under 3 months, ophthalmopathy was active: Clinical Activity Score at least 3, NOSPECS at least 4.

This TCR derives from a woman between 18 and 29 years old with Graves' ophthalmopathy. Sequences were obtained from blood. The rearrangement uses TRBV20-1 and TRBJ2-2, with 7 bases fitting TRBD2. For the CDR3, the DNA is TGCAGTGCTAGAGGCGGGAGCACCGGGGAGCTGTTTTTT. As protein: CSARGGSTGELFF.